This T cell receptor (beta chain) derives from a study of shared clonotypes between healthy human individuals. The assay was immunoSEQ multiplex PCR, and TCRdb's table has in-frame clones only and misses some. The data show about 1.5 million clones, with 95% to 99% seen just once and around 0.45% held by the top ten. V was trimmed by 3 bases and J by 3 bases, leaving 9 bases between them. Germline V gene lookup returns CDR1 SNHLY and CDR2 FYNNEI. The CDR3 consists of 14 residues. Sample: naive CD4+ T cells sorted from blood. Subset described: CD45RA+ positively selected. The TCR comes from a man aged 30 to 39 in good health. The chain recombines TRBV2 with TRBJ1-5; D call uncertain. This chain's CDR3 is CASSDRTYNQPQHF. DNA for the CDR3: TGTGCCAGCAGTGATCGAACTTACAATCAGCCCCAGCATTTT.